This record concerns one T cell receptor beta chain sequence. Other DNA sequences from this sample encode an identical CDR3 as well. The sample comes from a study of blood T cell repertoires in COVID-19. Assay used: immunoSEQ multiplex PCR; TCRdb lists only in-frame clones, some missing. This repertoire shows more than 150,000 clones, about four fifths found once; its top ten account for approximately 12%. From germline, CDR1 is SGHRS and CDR2 YFSETQ. Trimming removed 1 base at V and 0 bases at J, with 7 bases between. The CDR3 spans 14 residues. The sequenced sample consisted of peripheral blood. The TCR sequence derives from a woman of 80 years or more with COVID-19, enrolled during active disease. The chain joins TRBV5-1 to TRBJ1-2, with D possibly matching TRBD1 (6 bases). The CDR3 loop is CASSLNRANYGYTF. The DNA of the CDR3 is TGCGCCAGCAGCTTGAACAGGGCTAACTATGGCTACACCTTC.